This T cell receptor beta chain derives from a study of OX40 agonist ivuxolimab in advanced cancers. Regarding the study in general: The costimulatory receptor OX40 (CD134) was targeted by ivuxolimab, a fully human IgG2 agonistic monoclonal antibody. Intravenous ivuxolimab was administered to patients every 2 weeks at six dose levels: 0.01, 0.1, 0.3, 1.5, 3 and 10 mg/kg. Prior anti-PD-1, anti-PD-L1 or anti-CTLA-4 therapy was permitted, and checkpoint inhibitors had been received by less than 45% of dose-escalation patients. Partial responses were achieved by three dose-escalation patients, of whom one had hepatocellular carcinoma and two had cutaneous melanoma. In the dose-escalation cohort, over 65% of patients were male, and the mean age was approximately 64 years, with a range of roughly 20 to 85. Peripheral TCRbeta sequencing aimed to test whether ivuxolimab altered TCR sequence diversity and caused clonal T-cell expansion. Of the approximately 50 dose-escalation patients, hepatocellular carcinoma was present in about 20, melanoma in roughly 15, renal cell carcinoma in 9 and head and neck cancer in 9. The paper reports the monotherapy dose-escalation portion (N ≈ 52 patients) of the phase I ivuxolimab trial. Paper-wide results and their limitations: In the 0.1-3.0 mg/kg groups, partial responders had among the lowest normalized peripheral clonal expansion, particularly in CD8+ T cells. After ivuxolimab, CD8+ T cells had more expanded clones than CD4+ T cells on average. Antigen specificity was not determined for the clonally expanded peripheral T cells. At doses from 0.1 to 3.0 mg/kg, clonal expansion was seen in both CD4+ and CD8+ blood T cells between baseline and week 6. Low levels of normalized T-cell clonal expansion were also seen in some patients who did not respond.

This clone is medium-sized (0.01 to 0.1%) in terms of sample share. The antigen it recognizes is unknown. Base-call qualities are not available, and no considerably larger clone is one nucleotide away. Genomic DNA was isolated from the sorted cells so that the TCRbeta CDR3 region could be sequenced. The immunoSEQ Assay was used to sequence the TCRbeta CDR3 regions. TCRdb's version of the immuneACCESS table is confined to in-frame rearrangements and falls short of the full clone set. An unresolved V gene accounts for under half of the shortfall where checked; the remainder is of unknown origin. Counted in this sample were 10,000 or so clones; around 80% of them appeared once. The ten largest clones capture approximately 15% of the sample. The trial excluded patients who had a history of autoimmune disease or who were on systemic immunosuppression. Peripheral blood for TCR sequencing was collected from all dose cohorts at baseline, on cycle 4 day 1, and on cycle 7 day 1. The samples were taken from a phase I, first-in-human, multicenter, open-label dose-escalation trial of ivuxolimab. The trial enrolled adults with locally advanced or metastatic head and neck squamous cell, hepatocellular, melanoma or renal cell carcinoma. CD4+ and CD8+ T cells were sorted separately from peripheral blood before TCR sequencing.

Via the germline V gene, CDR1 is SQVTM and CDR2 ANQGSEA. There are 13 amino acids in the CDR3, from cysteine to phenylalanine inclusive. Only the CDR3 part of the read is kept: 39 bases, read in frame from the first base. V loses 1 base, J loses 6 bases, and the germline ends lie 12 bases apart. The sequence was collected from an adult with an advanced solid tumor such as melanoma, head and neck, liver or kidney cancer. The sample in question was CD4+ or CD8+ T cells sorted from blood, obtained in a trial of the OX40 agonist ivuxolimab. Rearrangement joined TRBV29-1 to TRBJ1-1; no D gene can be assigned with confidence. The DNA sequence is TGCAGCGTTGAAGGAGATCTAGGGCCTGAAGCTTTCTTT. Its protein product is CSVEGDLGPEAFF.